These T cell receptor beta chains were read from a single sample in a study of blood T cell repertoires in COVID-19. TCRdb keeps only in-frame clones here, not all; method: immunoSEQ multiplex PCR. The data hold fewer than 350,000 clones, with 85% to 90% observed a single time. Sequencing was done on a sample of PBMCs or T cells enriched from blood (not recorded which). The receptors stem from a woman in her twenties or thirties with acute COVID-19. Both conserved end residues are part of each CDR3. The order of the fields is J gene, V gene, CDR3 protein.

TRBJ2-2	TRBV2	CASSASSGRRTGELFF
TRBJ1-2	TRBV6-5	CASRSTEGDIYGYTF
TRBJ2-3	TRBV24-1	CATSDPGLAGYVTDTQYF
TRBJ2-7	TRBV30	CACSPGLAGYEQYF
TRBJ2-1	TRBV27	CASSLLAGVFSYNEQFF
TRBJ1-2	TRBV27	CASSFGQYYGYTF
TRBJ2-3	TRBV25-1	CASSEFLSGRADTQYF
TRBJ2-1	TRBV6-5	CASRKAGNSYNEQFF
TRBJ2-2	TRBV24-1	CATSEFDWAGSNTGELFF
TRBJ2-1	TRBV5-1	CASSAGGGSYNEQFF
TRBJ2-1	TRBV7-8	CASSTTAYNEQFF
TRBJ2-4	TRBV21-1	CAIRLRDKNIQYF